The T cell receptor beta chain under discussion was sequenced for a study of long-term antiretroviral therapy in people with HIV. Germline loops: CDR1 SGDLS, CDR2 YYNGEE. The V end was cut by 3 bases, the J end by 0 bases, with 10 bases between. The CDR3 is 15 residues long. The immunoSEQ assay was v3.0, run at survey level. The repertoire was sequenced with immunoSEQ multiplex PCR; TCRdb's copy has only in-frame clones and lacks some. The data show around 26,000 clones, 79% seen once. V gene TRBV9 combines with J gene TRBJ1-3; no firm D call. This specimen was unsorted PBMCs, taken 1.2 years after starting antiretroviral therapy. The TCR was taken from a woman in her forties with HIV. The CDR3 bases are TGTGCCAGCAGCGAGAGGCCCGGCTCTGGAAACACCATATATTTT. Its translation is CASSERPGSGNTIYF. Full variable domain (missing parts from reference TRBV9 and TRBJ1-3): DSGVTQTPKHLITATGQRVTLRCSPRSGDLSVYWYQQSLDQGLQFLIQYYNGEERAKGNILERFSAQQFPDLHSELNLSSLELGDSALYFCASSERPGSGNTIYFGEGSWLTVV.